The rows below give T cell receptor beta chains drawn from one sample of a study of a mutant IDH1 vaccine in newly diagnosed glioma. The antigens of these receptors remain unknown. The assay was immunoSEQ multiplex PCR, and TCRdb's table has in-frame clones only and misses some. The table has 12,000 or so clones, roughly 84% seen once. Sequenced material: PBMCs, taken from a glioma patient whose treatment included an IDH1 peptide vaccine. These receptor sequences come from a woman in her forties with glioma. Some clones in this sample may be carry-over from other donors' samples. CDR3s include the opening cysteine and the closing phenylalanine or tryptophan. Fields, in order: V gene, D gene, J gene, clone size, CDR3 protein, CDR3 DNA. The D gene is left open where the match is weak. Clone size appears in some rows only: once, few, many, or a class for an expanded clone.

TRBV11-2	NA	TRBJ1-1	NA	CATYRVEAFF	TGTGCCACCTATCGTGTTGAAGCTTTCTTT
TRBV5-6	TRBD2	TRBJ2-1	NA	CASSLGLAGVGYNEQFF	TGTGCCAGCAGCTTGGGACTAGCGGGGGTCGGGTACAATGAGCAGTTCTTC
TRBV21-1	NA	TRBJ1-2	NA	CASSACRPYDYGYTF	TGTGCCAGCAGCGCGTGTCGGCCCTACGACTATGGCTACACCTTC
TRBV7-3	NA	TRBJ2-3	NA	CASSLNKGHRTDTQYF	TGTGCCAGCAGCTTAAATAAGGGGCACCGCACAGATACGCAGTATTTT
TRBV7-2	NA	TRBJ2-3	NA	CASRSTAGPKQYF	TGTGCCAGCAGATCTACCGCGGGACCTAAGCAGTATTTT
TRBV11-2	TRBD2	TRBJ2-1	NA	CASSLGRKLAGGSYNEQFF	TGTGCCAGCAGCTTAGGGCGAAAGTTAGCGGGAGGCTCCTACAATGAGCAGTTCTTC
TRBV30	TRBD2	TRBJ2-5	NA	CAWSGASGLQETQYF	TGTGCCTGGAGTGGGGCTAGCGGACTTCAAGAGACCCAGTACTTC
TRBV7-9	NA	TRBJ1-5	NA	CASSLDGFNQPQHF	TGTGCCAGCAGCTTGGACGGGTTCAATCAGCCCCAGCATTTT
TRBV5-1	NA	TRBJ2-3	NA	CASSLDAGTDTQYF	TGCGCCAGCAGCTTGGACGCGGGCACAGATACGCAGTATTTT
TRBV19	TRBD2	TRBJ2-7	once	CASSVGSGGSYEQYF	TGTGCCAGTAGCGTCGGTAGCGGGGGTTCCTACGAGCAGTACTTC
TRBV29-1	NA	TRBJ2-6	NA	CSAGADVGANVLTF	TGCAGCGCCGGGGCCGATGTTGGGGCCAACGTCCTGACTTTC
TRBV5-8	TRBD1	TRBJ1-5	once	CASSLHLSDRGEQPQHF	TGTGCCAGCAGCCTCCACTTGTCCGACAGGGGGGAACAGCCCCAGCATTTT
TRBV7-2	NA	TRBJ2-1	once	CASSLIPGGYNEQFF	TGTGCCAGCAGCTTAATTCCCGGGGGATACAATGAGCAGTTCTTC
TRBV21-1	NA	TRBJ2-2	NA	CASSKSGQEYTGELFF	TGTGCCAGCAGCAAAAGTGGTCAGGAATACACCGGGGAGCTGTTTTTT
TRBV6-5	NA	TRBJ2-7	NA	CASRLTSTVKEQYF	TGTGCCAGCAGGTTAACCTCGACAGTGAAAGAGCAGTACTTC
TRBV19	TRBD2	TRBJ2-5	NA	CASSIGARGGRETQYF	TGTGCCAGTAGTATCGGGGCGCGGGGGGGCCGAGAGACCCAGTACTTC
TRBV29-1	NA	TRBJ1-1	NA	CSVEGGLAFF	TGCAGCGTTGAGGGGGGGTTAGCTTTCTTT
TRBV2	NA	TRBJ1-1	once	CASSGRQLGTTEAFF	TGTGCCAGCTCGGGCAGACAGCTCGGGACCACTGAAGCTTTCTTT
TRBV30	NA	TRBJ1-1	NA	CAWSGTNTEAFF	TGTGCCTGGAGTGGGACCAACACTGAAGCTTTCTTT
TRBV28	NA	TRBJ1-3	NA	CASSLPVRNSGNTIYF	TGTGCCAGCAGTTTACCCGTCCGTAACTCTGGAAACACCATATATTTT
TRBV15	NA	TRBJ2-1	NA	CSCGAPGSYNEQFF	TGTTCCTGTGGGGCCCCTGGCTCCTACAATGAGCAGTTCTTC
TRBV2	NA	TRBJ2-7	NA	CASSERGFRAYEQYF	TGTGCCAGCAGTGAAAGGGGCTTCAGGGCCTACGAGCAGTACTTC
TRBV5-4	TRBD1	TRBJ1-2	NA	CASSLNLQGGYGYTF	TGTGCCAGCAGCTTGAATTTACAGGGGGGCTATGGCTACACCTTC
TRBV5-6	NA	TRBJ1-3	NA	CASSLYSSSSGNTIYF	TGTGCCAGCAGCTTGTATTCGTCTTCCTCCGGAAACACCATATATTTT
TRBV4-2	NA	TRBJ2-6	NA	CASSHFGGDSRLSGANVLTF	TGTGCCAGCAGCCACTTCGGAGGGGACAGCCGCCTCTCTGGGGCCAACGTCCTGACTTTC
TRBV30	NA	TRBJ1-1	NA	CAWTREGLNTEAFF	TGTGCCTGGACGCGAGAAGGACTGAACACTGAAGCTTTCTTT
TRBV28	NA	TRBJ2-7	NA	CASSLFQGGDEQYF	TGTGCCAGCAGTTTATTCCAGGGGGGCGACGAGCAGTACTTC
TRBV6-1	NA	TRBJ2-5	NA	CASSEGWGLGETQYF	TGTGCCAGCAGTGAAGGGTGGGGCTTGGGGGAGACCCAGTACTTC
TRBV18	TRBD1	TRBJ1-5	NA	CASSPKQGDQPQHF	TGTGCCAGCTCACCCAAACAGGGGGATCAGCCCCAGCATTTT
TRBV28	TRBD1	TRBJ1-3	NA	CASSLAWTGAGNTIYF	TGTGCCAGCAGTTTGGCTTGGACAGGCGCCGGAAACACCATATATTTT
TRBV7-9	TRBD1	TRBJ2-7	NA	CASSFRTGGEQYF	TGTGCCAGCAGCTTCCGGACAGGGGGCGAGCAGTACTTC
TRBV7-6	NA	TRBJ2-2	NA	CASSLNMNTGELFF	TGTGCCAGCAGCTTAAACATGAACACCGGGGAGCTGTTTTTT
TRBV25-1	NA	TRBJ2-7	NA	CASSESRNLVNYEQYF	TGTGCCAGCAGTGAATCGCGGAACCTGGTAAACTACGAGCAGTACTTC
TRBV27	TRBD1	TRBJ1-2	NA	CASSSDRAYGYTF	TGTGCCAGCAGTTCGGACAGGGCTTATGGCTACACCTTC
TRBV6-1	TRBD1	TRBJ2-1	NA	CATTGVLSYNEQFF	TGTGCCACCACAGGGGTATTATCCTACAATGAGCAGTTCTTC
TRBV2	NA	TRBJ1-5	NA	CASSPGRPSNQPQHF	TGTGCCAGCAGCCCCGGCAGGCCTAGCAATCAGCCCCAGCATTTT
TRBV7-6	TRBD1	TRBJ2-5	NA	CASSLWDRGVETQYF	TGTGCCAGCAGCTTATGGGACAGGGGGGTTGAGACCCAGTACTTC
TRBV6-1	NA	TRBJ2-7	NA	CASSEWARDKDYEQYF	TGTGCCAGCAGTGAATGGGCCCGGGACAAAGACTACGAGCAGTACTTC
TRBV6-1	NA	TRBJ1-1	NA	CASSEQFREAFF	TGTGCCAGCAGTGAACAATTCAGGGAAGCTTTCTTT
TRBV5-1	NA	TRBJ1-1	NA	CASRPEGQNTEAFF	TGCGCCAGCAGACCTGAAGGGCAGAACACTGAAGCTTTCTTT
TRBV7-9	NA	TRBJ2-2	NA	CASSSSLTGELFF	TGTGCCAGCAGCTCGTCCCTGACCGGGGAGCTGTTTTTT
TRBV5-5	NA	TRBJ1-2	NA	CASSFSQGGYGYTF	TGTGCCAGCAGCTTTAGCCAGGGAGGCTATGGCTACACCTTC
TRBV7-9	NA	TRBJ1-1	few	CASSQDDTEAFF	TGTGCCAGCAGCCAGGACGACACTGAAGCTTTCTTT
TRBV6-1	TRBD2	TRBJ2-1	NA	CASKTGGGNEQFF	TGTGCCAGCAAAACGGGGGGAGGGAATGAGCAGTTCTTC
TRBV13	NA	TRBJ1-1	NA	CASSSGGGKDTEAFF	TGTGCCAGCAGCTCGGGGGGAGGGAAGGACACTGAAGCTTTCTTT
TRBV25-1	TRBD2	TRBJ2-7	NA	CASSGGLAVSSYEQYF	TGTGCCAGCAGTGGTGGACTAGCGGTATCCTCCTACGAGCAGTACTTC
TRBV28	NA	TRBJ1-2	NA	CASSLPGQPYGYTF	TGTGCCAGCAGTTTACCCGGACAGCCCTATGGCTACACCTTC
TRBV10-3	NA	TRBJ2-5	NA	CAISAGRGAQETQYF	TGTGCCATCAGTGCGGGTCGGGGAGCCCAAGAGACCCAGTACTTC
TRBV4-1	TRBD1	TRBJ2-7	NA	CASSRGTGAYYEQYF	TGCGCCAGCAGCCGGGGGACAGGAGCTTACTACGAGCAGTACTTC
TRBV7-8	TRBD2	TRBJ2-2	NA	CASSLATSGENTGELFF	TGTGCCAGCAGCTTAGCAACTAGCGGGGAAAACACCGGGGAGCTGTTTTTT
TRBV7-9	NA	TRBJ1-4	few	CASSLRAEEKLFF	TGTGCCAGCAGTTTGAGGGCAGAAGAAAAACTGTTTTTT
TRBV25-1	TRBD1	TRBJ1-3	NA	CASRGQGAGNTIYF	TGTGCCAGCAGGGGACAGGGTGCGGGAAACACCATATATTTT
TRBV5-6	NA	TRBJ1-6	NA	CASSLAGGLGNSPLHF	TGTGCCAGCAGCTTGGCCGGGGGGCTGGGTAATTCACCCCTCCACTTT
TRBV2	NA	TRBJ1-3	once	CASSIRKAGNTIYF	TGTGCCAGCAGCATAAGAAAGGCCGGAAACACCATATATTTT
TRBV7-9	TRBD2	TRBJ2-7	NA	CAREPLAGGGEQYF	TGTGCCCGAGAGCCACTAGCGGGAGGTGGTGAGCAGTACTTC
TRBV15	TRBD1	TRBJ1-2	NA	CATSGIRTGGGYTF	TGTGCCACCAGCGGGATAAGGACAGGGGGCGGCTACACCTTC
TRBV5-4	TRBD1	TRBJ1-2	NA	CASSFYQGAVDYGYTF	TGTGCCAGCAGCTTCTACCAGGGGGCGGTTGACTATGGCTACACCTTC